This T cell receptor beta chain is drawn from a study of blood T cell repertoires in COVID-19. The assay was immunoSEQ multiplex PCR, and TCRdb's table has in-frame clones only and misses some. The table includes over 250,000 clones, roughly 87% detected once. Germline CDR1 is LGHNA and CDR2 is YSLEER. Trimming shortened V by 0 bases and J by 5 bases, and 11 bases separated the two germline ends. This CDR3 has 15 residues. The TCR sequence derives from a woman aged 25 to 45 with acute or convalescent COVID-19. What was sequenced was peripheral blood. V and J are TRBV4-3 and TRBJ1-5; D perhaps matches TRBD1 (5 bases). CDR3 DNA: TGCGCCAGCAGCCAAGACGCGGGGGACTATCAGCCCCAGCATTTT. Translated, it gives CASSQDAGDYQPQHF.